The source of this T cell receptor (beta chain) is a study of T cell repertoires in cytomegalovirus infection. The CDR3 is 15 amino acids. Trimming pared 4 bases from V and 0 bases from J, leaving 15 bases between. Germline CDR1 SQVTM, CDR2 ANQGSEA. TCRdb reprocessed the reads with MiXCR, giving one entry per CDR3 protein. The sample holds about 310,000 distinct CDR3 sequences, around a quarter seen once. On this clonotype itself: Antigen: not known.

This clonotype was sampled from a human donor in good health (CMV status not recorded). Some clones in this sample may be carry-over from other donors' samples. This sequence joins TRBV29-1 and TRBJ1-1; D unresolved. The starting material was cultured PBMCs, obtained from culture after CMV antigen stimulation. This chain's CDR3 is CSVASLMLVNTEAFF. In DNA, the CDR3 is TGCAGCGTTGCCTCCCTAATGCTCGTGAACACTGAAGCTTTCTTT.